This TCR beta chain was sequenced for a study of shared clonotypes between healthy human individuals. Background on the study: Each donor's CD8 memory used one plate, CD8 naive two, each CD4 subset three. Findings and caveats of the study: Non-shared clonotypes displayed generation probabilities falling below those of clonotypes present in all four donors.

The assay was immunoSEQ multiplex PCR, and TCRdb's table has in-frame clones only and misses some. The table has 1.5 million to 1.9 million clones, 98% seen once. Turning to this clone: Its antigen remains unidentified.

Sequenced input: naive CD4+ T cells sorted from blood. Subset reported: CD45RA+ positively selected. This receptor was identified in a man under 40 in good health.

CDR3 protein: CASSLASTSNTGELFF. The CDR3 coding sequence is TGTGCCAGCAGCTTAGCGAGCACCTCGAACACCGGGGAGCTGTTTTTT. The rearrangement links TRBV7-6 to TRBJ2-2, with D hard to call. The V gene lost 0 bases and the J gene lost 0 bases, with 8 bases spanning the gap. The CDR3 sequence is 16 residues long. Germline assignment: CDR1 SGHVS and CDR2 FNYEAQ. Full variable domain (remainder filled in from reference TRBV7-6 and TRBJ2-2): GAGVSQSPRYKVTKRGQDVALRCDPISGHVSLYWYRQALGQGPEFLTYFNYEAQQDKSGLPNDRFSAERPEGSISTLTIQRTEQRDSAMYRCASSLASTSNTGELFFGEGSRLTVL.